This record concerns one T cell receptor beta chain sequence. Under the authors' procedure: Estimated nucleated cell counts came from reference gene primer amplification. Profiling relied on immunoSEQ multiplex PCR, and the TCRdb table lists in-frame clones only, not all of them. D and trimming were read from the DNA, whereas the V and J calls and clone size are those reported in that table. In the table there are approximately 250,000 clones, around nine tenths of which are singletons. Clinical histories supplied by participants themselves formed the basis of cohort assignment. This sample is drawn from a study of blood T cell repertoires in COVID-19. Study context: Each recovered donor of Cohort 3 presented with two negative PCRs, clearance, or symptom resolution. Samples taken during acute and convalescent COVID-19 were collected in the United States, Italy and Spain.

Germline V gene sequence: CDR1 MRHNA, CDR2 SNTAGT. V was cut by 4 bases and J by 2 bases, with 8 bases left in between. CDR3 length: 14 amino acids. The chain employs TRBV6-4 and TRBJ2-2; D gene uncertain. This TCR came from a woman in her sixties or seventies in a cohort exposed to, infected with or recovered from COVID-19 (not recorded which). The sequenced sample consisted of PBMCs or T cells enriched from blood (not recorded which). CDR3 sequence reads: CASSGQSNTGELFF. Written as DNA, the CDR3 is TGTGCCAGCAGTGGCCAGTCTAACACCGGGGAGCTGTTTTTT.